This T cell receptor beta chain was recovered during a study of T cells in Graves' hyperthyroidism and ophthalmopathy. Across the study: Peripheral blood collection took place at initial diagnosis, before any treatment. Whole-study results and caveats: Researchers found most expanded thyroid clonotypes above 0.001 in blood as well.

The CDR3 runs to 16 residues. With 5 bases clipped from V and 4 bases from J, the junction kept 11 bases outside the gene matches. Per germline, CDR1 SGHTA and CDR2 FQGNSA. Stability of Graves' hyperthyroidism was defined as absent ophthalmopathy progression within 18 months. Not enrolled were patients with uncontrolled infection, other autoimmune disease, pregnancy or lactation. Amplification yielded TCR beta CDR3 regions, with RNA transcripts as the source. First-round RT-PCR with HTBI primers amplified the TCR CDR3 region. One entry per CDR3 protein, called by TCRdb with MiXCR from the multiplex PCR reads. This sample has just under 750,000 distinct CDR3 sequences, with about a third found just once. Regarding this clonotype: Its cognate antigen is unknown.

The TCR originated in a woman aged 40 to 50 with Graves' hyperthyroidism. The chain is built from TRBV7-2 and TRBJ1-5; 7 nucleotides line up with TRBD1. Sequenced input: blood. The CDR3 protein is CASSPAKGAGNQPQHF. CDR3 nucleotide sequence: TGTGCCAGCAGCCCGGCCAAGGGGGCAGGGAATCAGCCCCAGCATTTT.